Sequencing of this T cell receptor beta chain was carried out in a study of T cell responses to AZD1222 COVID-19 vaccine. Findings and limits, study-wide: Mostly white British, mostly female donors; authors suggested clonal diversity may be underestimated. Repertoires in all cases were sampled only once the peak T cell response had passed. Increased Spike-specific TCR breadth and depth were observed after two AZD1222 doses. Baseline testing showed seropositivity in only a handful of AZD1222 recipients.

Note on this clone: The antigen is unknown.

The protocol was immunoSEQ multiplex PCR, while the TCRdb copy is restricted to in-frame clones and leaves out a portion. The sample consists of tens of thousands of clones, roughly 92% of them appearing once. J lost 4 bases, V lost 3 bases, and 5 bases had no gene match. Germline V gene lookup returns CDR1 MDHEN and CDR2 SYDVKM. The CDR3 spans 15 residues. The gene calls are TRBV28 and TRBJ1-5; TRBD1 matches at 8 bases. The sequence derives from an adult who received the AZD1222 COVID-19 vaccine. Sequencing was performed on peripheral blood, taken 28 days after the second AZD1222 dose. The CDR3 DNA is TGTGCCAGCAGTTTTTGGGACAGGAAGAATCAGCCCCAGCATTTT. It translates to CASSFWDRKNQPQHF.